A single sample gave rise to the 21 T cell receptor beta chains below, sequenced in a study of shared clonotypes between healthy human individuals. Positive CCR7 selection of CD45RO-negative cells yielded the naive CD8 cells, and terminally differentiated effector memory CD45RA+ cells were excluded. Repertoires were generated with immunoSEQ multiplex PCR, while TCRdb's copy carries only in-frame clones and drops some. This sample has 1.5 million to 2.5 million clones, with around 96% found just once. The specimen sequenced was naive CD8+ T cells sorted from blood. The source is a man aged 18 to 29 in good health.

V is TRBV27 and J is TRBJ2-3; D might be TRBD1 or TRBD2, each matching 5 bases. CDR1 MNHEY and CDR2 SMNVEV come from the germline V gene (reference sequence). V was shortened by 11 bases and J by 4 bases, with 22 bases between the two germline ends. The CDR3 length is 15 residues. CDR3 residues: CAAALGAGLADTQYF. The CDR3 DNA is TGTGCCGCCGCGCTCGGGGCCGGGTTGGCAGATACGCAGTATTTT.

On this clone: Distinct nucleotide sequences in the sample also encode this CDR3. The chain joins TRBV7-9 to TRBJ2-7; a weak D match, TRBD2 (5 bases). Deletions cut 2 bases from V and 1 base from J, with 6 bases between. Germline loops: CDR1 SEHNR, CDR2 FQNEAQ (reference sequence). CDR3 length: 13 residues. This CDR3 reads CASSLSGSYEQYF. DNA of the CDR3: TGTGCCAGCAGCTTATCGGGGTCCTACGAGCAGTACTTC.

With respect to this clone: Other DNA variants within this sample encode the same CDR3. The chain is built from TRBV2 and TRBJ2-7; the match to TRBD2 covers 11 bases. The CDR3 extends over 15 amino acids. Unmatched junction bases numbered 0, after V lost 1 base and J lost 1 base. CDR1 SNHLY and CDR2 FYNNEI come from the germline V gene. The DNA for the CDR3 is TGTGCCAGCAGTGAAGGGACTAGCGGGTCCTACGAGCAGTACTTC. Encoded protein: CASSEGTSGSYEQYF.

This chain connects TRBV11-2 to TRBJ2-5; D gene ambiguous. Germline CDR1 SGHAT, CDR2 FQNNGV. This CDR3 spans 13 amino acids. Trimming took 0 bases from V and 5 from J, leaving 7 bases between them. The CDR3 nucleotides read TGTGCCAGCAGCTTAGATCAGGAGGAGACCCAGTACTTC. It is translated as CASSLDQEETQYF.

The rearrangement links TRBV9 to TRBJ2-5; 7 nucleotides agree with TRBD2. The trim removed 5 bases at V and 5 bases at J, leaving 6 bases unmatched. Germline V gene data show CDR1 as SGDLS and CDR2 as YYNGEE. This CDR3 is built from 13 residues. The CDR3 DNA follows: TGTGCCAGCAGTACGCAGGGAGGGGAGACCCAGTACTTC. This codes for CASSTQGGETQYF.

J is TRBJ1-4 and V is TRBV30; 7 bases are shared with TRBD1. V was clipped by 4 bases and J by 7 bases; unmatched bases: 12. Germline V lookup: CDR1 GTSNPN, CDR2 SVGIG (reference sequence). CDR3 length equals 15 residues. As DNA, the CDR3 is TGTGCCTGGAAATTGACAGGGCTCATTGGTGAAAAACTGTTTTTT. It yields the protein CAWKLTGLIGEKLFF.

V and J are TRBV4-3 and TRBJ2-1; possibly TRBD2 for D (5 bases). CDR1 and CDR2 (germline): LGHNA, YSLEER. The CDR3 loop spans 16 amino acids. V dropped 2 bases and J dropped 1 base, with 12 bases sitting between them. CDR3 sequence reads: CASSQLTGESYNEQFF. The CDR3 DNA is TGCGCCAGCAGCCAATTAACCGGGGAGTCCTACAATGAGCAGTTCTTC.

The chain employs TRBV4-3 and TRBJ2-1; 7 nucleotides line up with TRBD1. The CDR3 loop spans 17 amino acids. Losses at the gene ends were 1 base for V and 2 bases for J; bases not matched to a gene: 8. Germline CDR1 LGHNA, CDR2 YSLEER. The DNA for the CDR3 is TGCGCCAGCAGCCAAGTTTGGGGCAGGGGGACCTACAATGAGCAGTTCTTC. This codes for CASSQVWGRGTYNEQFF.

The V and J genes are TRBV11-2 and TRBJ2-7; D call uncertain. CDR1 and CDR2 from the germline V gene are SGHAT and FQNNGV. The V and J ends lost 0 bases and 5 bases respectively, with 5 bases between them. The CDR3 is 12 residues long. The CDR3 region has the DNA TGTGCCAGCAGCTTAGATATCCACGAGCAGTACTTC. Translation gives CASSLDIHEQYF.

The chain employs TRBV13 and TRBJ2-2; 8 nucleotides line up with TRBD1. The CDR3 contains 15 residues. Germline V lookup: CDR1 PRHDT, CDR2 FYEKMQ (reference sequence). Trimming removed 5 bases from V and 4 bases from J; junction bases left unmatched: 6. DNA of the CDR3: TGTGCCAGCAGCGTTTCCGGGACAGGCACCGGGGAGCTGTTTTTT. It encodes CASSVSGTGTGELFF.

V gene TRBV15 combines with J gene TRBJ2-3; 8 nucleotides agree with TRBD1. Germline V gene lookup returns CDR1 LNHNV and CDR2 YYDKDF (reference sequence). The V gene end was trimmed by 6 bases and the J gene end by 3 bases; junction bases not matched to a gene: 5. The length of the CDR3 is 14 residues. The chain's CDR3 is CATRPTGVTDTQYF. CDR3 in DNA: TGTGCCACCAGACCGACAGGGGTGACAGATACGCAGTATTTT.

The CDR3 DNA reads TGCGCCAGCAGCCAAGAGGAGCAGGGACTAAACTCTGGGGCCAACGTCCTGACTTTC. It yields the protein CASSQEEQGLNSGANVLTF. The chain combines TRBV4-3 with TRBJ2-6; 7 bases match TRBD2. The V gene's germline CDR1 is LGHNA and CDR2 YSLEER. Trimming took 0 bases from V and 0 from J; bases not matched to a gene: 8. This CDR3 has 19 residues.

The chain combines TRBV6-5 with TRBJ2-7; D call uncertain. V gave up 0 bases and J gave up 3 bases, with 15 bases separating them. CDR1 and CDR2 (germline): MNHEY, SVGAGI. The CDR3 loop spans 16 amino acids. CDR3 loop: CASSYSIKPENYEQYF. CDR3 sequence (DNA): TGTGCCAGCAGTTACTCCATTAAACCAGAAAACTACGAGCAGTACTTC.

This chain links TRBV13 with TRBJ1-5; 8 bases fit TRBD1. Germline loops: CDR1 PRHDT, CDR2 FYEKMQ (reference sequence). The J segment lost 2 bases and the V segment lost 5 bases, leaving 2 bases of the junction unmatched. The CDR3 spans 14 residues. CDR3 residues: CASSRQGRNQPQHF. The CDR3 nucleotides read TGTGCCAGCAGCAGACAGGGGCGCAATCAGCCCCAGCATTTT.

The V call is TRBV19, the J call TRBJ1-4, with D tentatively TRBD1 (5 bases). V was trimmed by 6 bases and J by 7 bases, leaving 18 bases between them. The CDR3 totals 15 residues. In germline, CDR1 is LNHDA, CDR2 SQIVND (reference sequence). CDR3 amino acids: CASSERDLGGEKLFF. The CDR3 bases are TGTGCCAGTAGCGAGCGGGACCTAGGCGGTGAAAAACTGTTTTTT.

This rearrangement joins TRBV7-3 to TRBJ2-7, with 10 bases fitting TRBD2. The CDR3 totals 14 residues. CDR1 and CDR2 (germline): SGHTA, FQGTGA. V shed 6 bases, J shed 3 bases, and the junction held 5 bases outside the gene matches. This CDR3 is CASSTSGASYEQYF. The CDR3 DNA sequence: TGTGCCAGCAGTACTAGCGGGGCTAGCTACGAGCAGTACTTC.

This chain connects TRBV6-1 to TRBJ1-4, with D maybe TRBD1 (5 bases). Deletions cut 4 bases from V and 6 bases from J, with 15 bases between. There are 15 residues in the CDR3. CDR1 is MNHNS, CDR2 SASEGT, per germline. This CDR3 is CASSAYRDGYEKLFF. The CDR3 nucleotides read TGTGCCAGCAGTGCTTACCGGGACGGGTATGAAAAACTGTTTTTT.

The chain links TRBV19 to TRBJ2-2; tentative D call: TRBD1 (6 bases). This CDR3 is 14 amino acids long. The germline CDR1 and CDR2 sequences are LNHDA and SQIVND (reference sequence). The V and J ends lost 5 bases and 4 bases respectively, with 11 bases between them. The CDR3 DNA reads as TGTGCCAGTAGTCCGGGACAAATCACCGGGGAGCTGTTTTTT. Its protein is CASSPGQITGELFF.

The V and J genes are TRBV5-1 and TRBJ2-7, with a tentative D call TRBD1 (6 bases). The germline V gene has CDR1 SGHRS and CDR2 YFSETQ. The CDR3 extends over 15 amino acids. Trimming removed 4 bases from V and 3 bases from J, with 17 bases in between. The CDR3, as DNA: TGCGCCAGCAGCGACATCTGGCAGGGGATCTACGAGCAGTACTTC. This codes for CASSDIWQGIYEQYF. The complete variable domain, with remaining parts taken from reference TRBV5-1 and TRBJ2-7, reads KAGVTQTPRYLIKTRGQQVTLSCSPISGHRSVSWYQQTPGQGLQFLFEYFSETQRNKGNFPGRFSGRQFSNSRSEMNVSTLELGDSALYLCASSDIWQGIYEQYFGPGTRLTVT.

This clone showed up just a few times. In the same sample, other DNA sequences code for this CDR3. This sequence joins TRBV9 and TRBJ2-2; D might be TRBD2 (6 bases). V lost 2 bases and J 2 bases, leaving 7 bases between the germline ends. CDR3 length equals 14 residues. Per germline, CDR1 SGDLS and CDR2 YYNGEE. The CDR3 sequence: CASSVGGNTGELFF. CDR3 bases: TGTGCCAGCAGCGTCGGGGGAAACACCGGGGAGCTGTTTTTT.

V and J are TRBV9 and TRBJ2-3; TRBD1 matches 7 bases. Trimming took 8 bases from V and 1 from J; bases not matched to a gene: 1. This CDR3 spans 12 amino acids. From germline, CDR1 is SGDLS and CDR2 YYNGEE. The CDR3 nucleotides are TGTGCCAGTCAGGGGGGCACAGATACGCAGTATTTT. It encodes CASQGGTDTQYF. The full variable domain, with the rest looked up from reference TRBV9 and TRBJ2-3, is DSGVTQTPKHLITATGQRVTLRCSPRSGDLSVYWYQQSLDQGLQFLIQYYNGEERAKGNILERFSAQQFPDLHSELNLSSLELGDSALYFCASQGGTDTQYFGPGTRLTVL.